Shown below are 27 T cell receptor beta chains from a single sample sequenced in a study of blood T cell repertoires in COVID-19. Sequencing was performed with immunoSEQ multiplex PCR; in TCRdb, only in-frame clones are kept and a portion is missing. This sample has roughly 500,000 clones, with 85% to 90% found just once. Sequencing was carried out using peripheral blood. Receptors were obtained from a man between 18 and 35 years old with COVID-19, enrolled during active disease.

CDR3 sequence (DNA): TGTGCCAGCAGCGTGGACAGCCGCTACGAGCAGTACTTC. Translated: CASSVDSRYEQYF. The J gene is TRBJ2-7, the V gene TRBV7-9; TRBD1 is a possible D gene (6 bases). V was shortened by 5 bases and J by 3 bases, with 11 bases between the two germline ends. In germline, CDR1 is SEHNR, CDR2 FQNEAQ (reference sequence). This CDR3 has 13 residues.

This chain links TRBV3-1 (or the pseudogene TRBV3-2) with TRBJ1-5; no reliable D call. The germline gives CDR1 LGHDT, CDR2 YNNKEL (reference sequence). The CDR3 loop spans 14 amino acids. V was clipped by 0 bases and J by 5 bases, with 8 bases between them. The CDR3: CASSQEGVDQPQHF. The CDR3 coding sequence is TGTGCCAGCAGCCAAGAGGGCGTCGATCAGCCCCAGCATTTT.

As regards this clone: The same CDR3 can be traced to other DNA sequences in this sample. The chain recombines TRBV5-1 with TRBJ2-2, with 7 nucleotides matching TRBD1. CDR3 length equals 14 residues. Trimming took 2 bases from V and 4 from J; bases not matched to a gene: 2. CDR1 and CDR2 (germline): SGHRS, YFSETQ. The CDR3 sequence: CASSLGTATGELFF. In nucleotides, the CDR3 is TGCGCCAGCAGCTTAGGGACAGCCACCGGGGAGCTGTTTTTT.

The chain carries TRBV7-9 and TRBJ1-2; weak D call: TRBD1 (6 bases). CDR1 and CDR2 from the germline V gene are SEHNR and FQNEAQ (reference sequence). The CDR3 is 16 residues long. V gave up 4 bases and J gave up 2 bases, with 17 bases separating them. The CDR3 loop reads CASSSTRGASNYGYTF. DNA of the CDR3: TGTGCCAGCAGCTCCACTCGGGGGGCTTCCAACTATGGCTACACCTTC. The entire variable domain, with the rest obtained from reference TRBV7-9 and TRBJ1-2, is as follows: DTGVSQNPRHKITKRGQNVTFRCDPISEHNRLYWYRQTLGQGPEFLTYFQNEAQLEKSRLLSDRFSAERPKGSFSTLEIQRTEQGDSAMYLCASSSTRGASNYGYTFGSGTRLTVV.

The genes are TRBV12-5 and TRBJ2-1; D is unclear. Trimming took 0 bases from V and 6 from J, leaving 6 bases between them. Germline lookup yields CDR1 LGHNT and CDR2 FRNRAP. The CDR3 has 13 residues. CDR3 nucleotide sequence: TGTGCTAGTGGTTTGGTAACTCGCAATGAGCAGTTCTTC. It translates to CASGLVTRNEQFF. The full variable domain, completed using reference TRBV12-5 and TRBJ2-1, is DARVTQTPRHKVTEMGQEVTMRCQPILGHNTVFWYRQTMMQGLELLAYFRNRAPLDDSGMPKDRFSAEMPDATLATLKIQPSEPRDSAVYFCASGLVTRNEQFFGPGTRLTVL.

V is TRBV5-4 and J is TRBJ2-1, with D perhaps TRBD2 (6 bases). The CDR3 has 13 amino acids. CDR1 and CDR2 from the germline V gene are SGHNT and YYREEE (reference sequence). V lost 0 bases to trimming and J lost 16 bases, with 17 bases between them. This CDR3 is CASSLEGVTSEFF. CDR3 DNA sequence: TGTGCCAGCAGCTTGGAAGGGGTGACTAGTGAATTCTTC.

The rearrangement links TRBV7-9 to TRBJ1-1, with D maybe TRBD1 (6 bases). V shed 4 bases and J shed 7 bases, with 16 bases lying between them. The CDR3 consists of 14 residues. Germline CDR1 SEHNR, CDR2 FQNEAQ (reference sequence). This chain's CDR3 is CASSWGGSEFEAFF. DNA of the CDR3: TGTGCCAGCAGCTGGGGGGGCTCGGAGTTTGAAGCTTTCTTT. Based on the CDR3 plus reference TRBV7-9 and TRBJ1-1, the full variable domain is DTGVSQNPRHKITKRGQNVTFRCDPISEHNRLYWYRQTLGQGPEFLTYFQNEAQLEKSRLLSDRFSAERPKGSFSTLEIQRTEQGDSAMYLCASSWGGSEFEAFFGQGTRLTVV.

The gene calls are TRBV11-2 and TRBJ1-2; unclear D gene. CDR1 and CDR2 from the germline V gene are SGHAT and FQNNGV. V was clipped by 0 bases and J by 5 bases, with 10 bases between them. CDR3 length: 14 residues. The CDR3 reads CASSLDRWAYGYTF. As DNA, the CDR3 is TGTGCCAGCAGCTTAGACAGATGGGCGTATGGCTACACCTTC.

The V gene is TRBV5-4, the J gene TRBJ1-1; no clear D. The CDR3 extends over 15 amino acids. V lost 4 bases, J lost 0 bases, and 13 bases lay in between. Germline V gene data show CDR1 as SGHNT and CDR2 as YYREEE (reference sequence). The CDR3 region is CASSRGLELNTEAFF. The CDR3 DNA reads TGTGCCAGCAGCCGCGGTTTGGAACTGAACACTGAAGCTTTCTTT.

The gene calls are TRBV4-2 and TRBJ2-7, with TRBD2 matching over 8 bases. V was clipped by 3 bases and J by 1 base; unmatched bases: 8. Looked up from germline, CDR1 is LGHNA and CDR2 is YNFKEQ. There are 16 residues in the CDR3. The CDR3 DNA follows: TGTGCCAGCAGCCACGATGGAGCGGGAGTTTCCTACGAGCAGTACTTC. It encodes CASSHDGAGVSYEQYF.

In its sample, this clone was seen once. The chain recombines TRBV11-3 with TRBJ2-5; tentatively, D is TRBD1 (5 bases). Trimming left V 1 base short and J 2 bases short, with 14 bases between. CDR3 length equals 16 residues. The germline V gene encodes CDR1 SGHNT and CDR2 YENEEA. CDR3 nucleotides: TGTGCCAGCAGCTTAGGGTGGGGCCTGGGACAAGAGACCCAGTACTTC. Residues: CASSLGWGLGQETQYF.

On this clone: The sample carries other DNA sequences with the same CDR3. The V and J genes are TRBV5-6 and TRBJ2-3, with D tentatively TRBD2 (5 bases). The CDR3 has 13 amino acids. CDR1 SGHDT and CDR2 YYEEEE come from the germline V gene. V was clipped by 2 bases and J by 1 base, with 5 bases between them. The DNA of the CDR3 is TGTGCCAGCAGCTTAGCGGGCACAGATACGCAGTATTTT. This gives the protein CASSLAGTDTQYF.

The rearrangement links TRBV2 to TRBJ2-5; the D gene is possibly TRBD2 (6 bases). Germline V lookup: CDR1 SNHLY, CDR2 FYNNEI. This CDR3 is 14 amino acids long. V dropped 5 bases and J dropped 7 bases, with 17 bases sitting between them. The chain's CDR3 is CASSRLRDSSTQYF. The CDR3, as DNA: TGTGCCAGCAGTCGTCTCCGGGACTCTTCGACCCAGTACTTC.

V gene TRBV12-3 or TRBV12-4 combines with J gene TRBJ1-4, with 7 bases that match TRBD1. The CDR3 contains 12 residues. Trimming removed 3 bases from V and 11 bases from J; junction bases left unmatched: 3. The CDR3 coding sequence is TGTGCCAGCAGTTTTGAACAGGGGAAACTGTTTTTT. Translating gives CASSFEQGKLFF.

The chain's CDR3 is CSFSGSGGSLETQYF. CDR3 nucleotides: TGCAGCTTCTCGGGTAGCGGGGGGTCATTAGAGACCCAGTACTTC. The genes are TRBV29-1 and TRBJ2-5; 10 bases align to TRBD2. Germline CDR1 SQVTM, CDR2 ANQGSEA. V lost 8 bases, J lost 4 bases, and 13 bases stayed unmatched. The CDR3 is 15 residues long.

The chain has TRBV7-6 and TRBJ1-1, with 8 bases aligning to TRBD1. Germline CDR1 is SGHVS and CDR2 is FNYEAQ. This CDR3 is 13 amino acids long. V trimming: 5 bases; J trimming: 7 bases; junction bases outside the gene matches: 6. The CDR3 DNA is TGTGCCAGCAGCCCGACAGACAGGGGTGAAGCTTTCTTT. Its protein is CASSPTDRGEAFF.

J is TRBJ1-2 and V is TRBV7-9, with D uncertain. Trimming stripped 5 bases from V and 0 bases from J, with 16 bases between. CDR3 length: 16 amino acids. CDR1 is SEHNR, CDR2 FQNEAQ, per germline (reference sequence). As DNA, the CDR3 is TGTGCCAGCAGCCCAAGTCACGCGGGAACTAACTATGGCTACACCTTC. Translated, it gives CASSPSHAGTNYGYTF.

This chain links TRBV4-1 with TRBJ1-1; D is undetermined. Germline assignment: CDR1 MGHRA and CDR2 YSYEKL. This CDR3 region has 15 residues. V was clipped by 0 bases and J by 2 bases, with 10 bases between them. The CDR3 is CASSQEGSLNTEAFF. The CDR3 bases are TGCGCCAGCAGCCAAGAGGGGAGTCTAAACACTGAAGCTTTCTTT.

The chain combines TRBV11-2 with TRBJ2-1; D is undetermined. Per the germline V gene, CDR1 is SGHAT and CDR2 is FQNNGV. CDR3 size: 14 residues. Trimming removed 0 bases at V and 15 bases at J, with 18 bases between. The CDR3 sequence: CASSLEMSPNRVFF. The CDR3, as DNA: TGTGCCAGCAGCTTAGAGATGTCGCCCAACCGGGTGTTCTTC.

This clone appeared a single time. The V gene is TRBV14, the J gene TRBJ1-3; weak D call: TRBD1 (6 bases). The length of the CDR3 is 18 residues. The ends were cut back, 0 bases at V and 0 bases at J, with 15 bases in the middle. Germline assignment: CDR1 SGHDN and CDR2 FVKESK. CDR3 DNA: TGTGCCAGCAGCCAAGAGAGGACAGCGCCATACTCTGGAAACACCATATATTTT. This sequence encodes CASSQERTAPYSGNTIYF. Filled out from reference TRBV14 and TRBJ1-3, the complete variable domain reads EAGVTQFPSHSVIEKGQTVTLRCDPISGHDNLYWYRRVMGKEIKFLLHFVKESKQDESGMPNNRFLAERTGGTYSTLKVQPAELEDSGVYFCASSQERTAPYSGNTIYFGEGSWLTVV.

This chain connects TRBV6-6 to TRBJ1-2; D uncertain. Germline V gene data show CDR1 as MNHNY and CDR2 as SVGAGI (reference sequence). The V end lost 2 bases, the J end lost 7 bases, and 14 bases lay between the germline ends. CDR3 size: 14 residues. This CDR3 is CASSYPSSGGGYTF. The CDR3 region has the DNA TGTGCCAGCAGTTACCCATCGTCGGGAGGTGGCTACACCTTC.

The rearrangement links TRBV20-1 to TRBJ1-1; D is perhaps TRBD1 (5 bases). The V gene lost 3 bases and the J gene lost 5 bases, with 10 bases spanning the gap. Germline CDR1 and CDR2: DFQATT and SNEGSKA (reference sequence). CDR3 length: 12 residues. The CDR3 region is CSASVGGTEAFF. In nucleotides, the CDR3 is TGCAGTGCTAGTGTGGGGGGTACTGAAGCTTTCTTT.

This clone was counted ten times or more. This chain connects TRBV14 to TRBJ2-3; possible D gene TRBD2, 9 bases. Germline CDR1 reads SGHDN; CDR2 reads FVKESK. The CDR3 spans 20 residues. V lost 0 bases to trimming and J lost 4 bases, with 26 bases between them. CDR3 sequence: CASSQDWTGYPGLAADTQYF. DNA for the CDR3: TGTGCCAGCAGCCAAGACTGGACAGGGTATCCGGGACTAGCAGCAGATACGCAGTATTTT.

The chain employs TRBV19 and TRBJ2-1; D is possibly TRBD2 (6 bases). V was clipped by 8 bases and J by 4 bases, with 12 bases between them. Germline CDR1 is LNHDA and CDR2 is SQIVND (reference sequence). This CDR3 comprises 13 residues. In DNA, the CDR3 is TGTGCCAGTCAGGGACTCTCATACAATGAGCAGTTCTTC. Translated: CASQGLSYNEQFF.

J is TRBJ2-3 and V is TRBV15; the D gene is possibly TRBD1 (6 bases). V was pared by 3 bases and J by 3 bases, with 16 bases between. Germline V gene sequence: CDR1 LNHNV, CDR2 YYDKDF (reference sequence). The CDR3 extends over 16 amino acids. The CDR3 spells CATSRVTAGATDTQYF. CDR3 sequence (DNA): TGTGCCACCAGCAGGGTTACGGCAGGGGCAACAGATACGCAGTATTTT.

In this sample, this clone turned up once. The chain is built from TRBV15 and TRBJ1-2; 7 nucleotides line up with TRBD1. Germline V gene lookup returns CDR1 LNHNV and CDR2 YYDKDF (reference sequence). Germline trimming cut 2 bases from V and 2 bases from J; bases unmatched to any gene: 5. CDR3 length: 15 amino acids. The CDR3 loop is CATSRNRGMNYGYTF. The CDR3 DNA reads as TGTGCCACCAGCAGAAACAGGGGTATGAACTATGGCTACACCTTC. Based on the CDR3 plus reference TRBV15 and TRBJ1-2, the full variable domain is DAMVIQNPRYQVTQFGKPVTLSCSQTLNHNVMYWYQQKSSQAPKLLFHYYDKDFNNEADTPDNFQSRRPNTSFCFLDIRSPGLGDTAMYLCATSRNRGMNYGYTFGSGTRLTVV.

The CDR3: CASSLIGSSNTGELFF. The CDR3 bases are TGTGCCAGCAGCTTAATTGGGAGCAGTAACACCGGGGAGCTGTTTTTT. This rearrangement joins TRBV7-3 to TRBJ2-2, with a possible D match to TRBD2 (5 bases). Germline assignment: CDR1 SGHTA and CDR2 FQGTGA. Trimming took off 1 base at V and 2 bases at J, with 11 bases between the two ends. The CDR3 has 16 amino acids. Variable domain in full (rest from reference TRBV7-3 and TRBJ2-2): GAGVSQTPSNKVTEKGKYVELRCDPISGHTALYWYRQSLGQGPEFLIYFQGTGAADDSGLPNDRFFAVRPEGSVSTLKIQRTERGDSAVYLCASSLIGSSNTGELFFGEGSRLTVL.